This T cell receptor (beta chain) was captured in a study of CD8 T cells in ankylosing spondylitis. General observations from the study: Matched synovial fluid from ankylosing spondylitis patients was reported to be enriched for disease-linked clones. It appeared that ankylosing spondylitis blood was characterized by a TCR beta motif of roughly 8 highly homologous variants. Clones linked with disease were CD8+ and fairly uncommon in the peripheral blood.

For this clonotype: The antigen is undetermined.

TCRdb ran MiXCR on the 5' RACE reads and lists one entry per CDR3 protein. The data hold fewer than 750,000 distinct CDR3 sequences, with 15% to 20% observed a single time. The CDR3 has 15 amino acids. Germline V gene data show CDR1 as ENHRY and CDR2 as SYGVKD. V dropped 6 bases and J dropped 6 bases, with 20 bases sitting between them. This receptor was identified in a male donor with ankylosing spondylitis. V gene TRBV10-3 combines with J gene TRBJ1-1, with a weak D call TRBD1 (6 bases). The material sequenced was blood, either unsorted or a sorted T cell fraction (not recorded which). The CDR3 spells CAISDPEGGDPEAFF. The CDR3 nucleotides read TGTGCCATCAGCGATCCTGAAGGGGGGGACCCTGAAGCTTTCTTT.